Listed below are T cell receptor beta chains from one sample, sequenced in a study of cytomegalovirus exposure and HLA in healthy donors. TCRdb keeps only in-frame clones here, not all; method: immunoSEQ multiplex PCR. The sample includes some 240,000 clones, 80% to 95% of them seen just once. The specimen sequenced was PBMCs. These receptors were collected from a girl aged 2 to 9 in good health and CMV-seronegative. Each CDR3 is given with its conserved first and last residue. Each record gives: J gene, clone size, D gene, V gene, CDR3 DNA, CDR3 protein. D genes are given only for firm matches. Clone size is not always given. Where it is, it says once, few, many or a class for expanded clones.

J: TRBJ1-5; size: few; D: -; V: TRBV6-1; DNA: TGTGCCAGCAGTGCAAACAGGGATAGCAATCAGCCCCAGCATTTT; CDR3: CASSANRDSNQPQHF
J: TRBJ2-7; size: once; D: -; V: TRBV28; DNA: TGTGCCAGCAGTTTTTCGGACCCGAGAGGGGAGCAGTACTTC; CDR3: CASSFSDPRGEQYF
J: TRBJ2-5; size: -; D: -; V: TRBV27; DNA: TGTGCCAGCAGGGGATCTAGCCCCGTGACCCAGTACTTC; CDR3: CASRGSSPVTQYF
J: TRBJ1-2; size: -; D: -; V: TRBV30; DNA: TGTGCCTGGGTGCACTCAGGAGGTCACAGCTACACCTTC; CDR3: CAWVHSGGHSYTF
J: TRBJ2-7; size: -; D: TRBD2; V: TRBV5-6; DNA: TGTGCCAGCAGCCCCCTTATGGGGGGGAACGAGCAGTACTTC; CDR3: CASSPLMGGNEQYF
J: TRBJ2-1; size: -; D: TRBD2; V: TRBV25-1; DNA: TGTGCCAGCAGTGAATTCGCGGGGGGATCCTACAATGAGCAGTTCTTC; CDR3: CASSEFAGGSYNEQFF
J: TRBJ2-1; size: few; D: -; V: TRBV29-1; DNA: TGCAGCGTGGAGGACCACAATGAGCAGTTCTTC; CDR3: CSVEDHNEQFF
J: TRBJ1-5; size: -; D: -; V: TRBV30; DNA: TGTGCCTGGAGATTTTTTATTCAGCCCCAGCATTTT; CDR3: CAWRFFIQPQHF
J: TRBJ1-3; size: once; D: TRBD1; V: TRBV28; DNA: TGTGCCAGCAGTTTACCGGGACAGATCTCTGGAAACACCATATATTTT; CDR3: CASSLPGQISGNTIYF
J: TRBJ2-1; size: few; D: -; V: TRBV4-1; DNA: TGCGCCAGCAGCCCAGTCAGGGACACCAGCTCCTACAATGAGCAGTTCTTC; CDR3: CASSPVRDTSSYNEQFF
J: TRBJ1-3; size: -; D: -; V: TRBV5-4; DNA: TGTGCCAGCAGCTTGGATTCCAGGGGATCTGGAAACACCATATATTTT; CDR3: CASSLDSRGSGNTIYF
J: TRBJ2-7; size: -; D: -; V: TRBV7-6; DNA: TGTGCCAGCAGCTTAGAACACACCTCCTCCTACGAGCAGTACTTC; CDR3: CASSLEHTSSYEQYF
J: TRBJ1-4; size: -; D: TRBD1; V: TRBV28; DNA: TGTGCCAGCAGTTTATTCGGACAGGGTACTAATGAAAAACTGTTTTTT; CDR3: CASSLFGQGTNEKLFF
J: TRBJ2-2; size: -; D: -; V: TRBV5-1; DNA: TGCGCCAGCAGAAGTTACTCCGGGGAGCTGTTTTTT; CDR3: CASRSYSGELFF
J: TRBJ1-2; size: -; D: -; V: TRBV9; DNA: TGTGCCAGCAGCGCCGGGTTCAACTATGGCTACACCTTC; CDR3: CASSAGFNYGYTF
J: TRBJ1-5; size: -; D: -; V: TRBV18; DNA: TGTGCCAGCTCACACACAGGGTCACAACTTACTGGGAATCAGCCCCAGCATTTT; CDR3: CASSHTGSQLTGNQPQHF
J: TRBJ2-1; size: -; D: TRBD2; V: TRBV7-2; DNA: TGTGCCAGCAGCAAAAGCGGGGGGGGTTACAATGAGCAGTTCTTC; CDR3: CASSKSGGGYNEQFF
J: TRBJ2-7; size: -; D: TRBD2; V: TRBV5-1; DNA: TGCGCCAGCAGCTTGTCGGGGACTAGCGGGAGGGCCTTGCGAGAGCAGTACTTC; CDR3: CASSLSGTSGRALREQYF